This TCR beta chain was captured in a study of blood T cells in healthy people across ages. It was with a sample-barcoded 5' primer and a J-beta primer mix that a second PCR of roughly 6 to 12 cycles was run. TCRdb ran MiXCR on the 5' RACE reads and lists one entry per CDR3 protein. Of 800,000 or so distinct CDR3 sequences in the sample, 20% to 25% are singletons; the top ten hold more than 3%. The ends were cut back, 5 bases at V and 0 bases at J, with 12 bases in the middle. Germline V lookup: CDR1 MDHEN, CDR2 SYDVKM. The CDR3 consists of 15 residues. The same specimen was also included in a second study, on T cells of mothers and their children.

The TCR comes from a boy younger than 18 in good health. Sequencing was performed on blood. The chain joins TRBV28 to TRBJ2-3; D is perhaps TRBD2 (5 bases). Here the CDR3 DNA reads TGTGCCAGCAGTGCCGGACTCGAGAGCACAGATACGCAGTATTTT. Residues: CASSAGLESTDTQYF.